This T cell receptor (beta chain) was sequenced in a study of beta chain features in type 1 diabetes. Study results and limitations: TCRB CDR3s from Type 1 diabetes patients were moderately but significantly shorter in all four CD4+ subsets. For patients, the naive, central memory and Treg TCRB repertoires appeared more alike than for healthy donors.

This CDR3 comprises 14 residues. Germline V gene data show CDR1 as SEHNR and CDR2 as FQNEAQ (reference sequence). V lost 6 bases and J 5 bases, leaving 16 bases between the germline ends. This clone was picked up a small number of times. Its antigen is still unknown. Expressed TCRB transcripts were sequenced, since all the RNA that had been isolated was reverse transcribed. Data came from immunoSEQ multiplex PCR; TCRdb stores just in-frame clones and leaves some out. The sample yields under 300,000 clones, 11% seen once. Naive, central memory, regulatory and stem cell-like memory cells within the CD4+ compartment were sorted using CD45RO/CCR7/CD25/CD127/CD95/CD27.

This chain links TRBV7-9 with TRBJ1-1, with unresolved D. The sequence derives from a man younger than 40 with type 1 diabetes. Sequenced: naive CD4+ T cells from blood. The CDR3 bases are TGTGCCAGCAGTTTTCCCCTACTTAGTACTGAAGCTTTCTTT. It encodes CASSFPLLSTEAFF.